This entry lists 19 T cell receptor beta chains sequenced from one sample in a study of blood T cell repertoires in COVID-19. Profiling relied on immunoSEQ multiplex PCR, and the TCRdb table lists in-frame clones only, not all of them. The sample has about 350,000 clones; 70% to 90% are singletons. The sequencing input was peripheral blood. These receptor sequences come from a woman aged 55-70 years with COVID-19, enrolled during active disease.

This chain connects TRBV12-5 to TRBJ1-1; TRBD1 matches at 8 bases. V trimming: 1 base; J trimming: 2 bases; junction bases outside the gene matches: 12. The germline V gene has CDR1 LGHNT and CDR2 FRNRAP. This CDR3 has 18 amino acids. The CDR3 region is CASGLASHLTGDNTEAFF. CDR3 nucleotide sequence: TGTGCTAGTGGTTTGGCTAGCCACCTGACAGGGGACAACACTGAAGCTTTCTTT.

The gene calls are TRBV18 and TRBJ1-2, with a tentative D call TRBD1 (5 bases). The CDR3 extends over 14 amino acids. Looked up from germline, CDR1 is KGHSH and CDR2 is LQKENI. V was trimmed by 3 bases and J by 0 bases, leaving 8 bases between them. The CDR3 bases are TGTGCCAGCTCACCGGGCAGGGCTAACTATGGCTACACCTTC. Its translation: CASSPGRANYGYTF.

The rearrangement uses TRBV4-1 and TRBJ1-2; D unresolved. The germline V gene encodes CDR1 MGHRA and CDR2 YSYEKL. CDR3 length: 16 residues. V lost 0 bases, J lost 5 bases, and 16 bases lay in between. In nucleotides, the CDR3 is TGCGCCAGCAGCCAAGATGTGTCAGTGAACCCTTATGGCTACACCTTC. Its protein is CASSQDVSVNPYGYTF.

This chain connects TRBV30 to TRBJ1-4; D perhaps matches TRBD1 (6 bases). Germline V gives CDR1 GTSNPN, CDR2 SVGIG (reference sequence). V was cut by 6 bases and J by 7 bases, with 18 bases left in between. The CDR3 contains 14 residues. The CDR3 nucleotides are TGTGCCTGCCATTGGACAGAAAGTATTGAAAAACTGTTTTTT. It codes for CACHWTESIEKLFF.

The count of this clone is one. The chain has TRBV27 and TRBJ2-3; D gene unclear. CDR1 MNHEY and CDR2 SMNVEV come from the germline V gene (reference sequence). V was shortened by 3 bases and J by 2 bases, with 6 bases between the two germline ends. This CDR3 contains 13 residues. This CDR3 reads CASSLGYTDTQYF. The CDR3 region has the DNA TGTGCCAGCAGTTTGGGCTACACAGATACGCAGTATTTT.

The CDR3 loop reads CASSIEDRALHF. The CDR3, as DNA: TGTGCCAGTAGTATAGAAGACAGGGCCCTCCACTTT. The chain recombines TRBV19 with TRBJ1-6; 7 positions agree with TRBD1. V was pared by 0 bases and J by 14 bases, with 1 base of the junction left unmatched. The length of the CDR3 is 12 residues. From germline, CDR1 is LNHDA and CDR2 SQIVND (reference sequence).

Regarding this clone: Because the CDR3's place on the DNA is in doubt, the DNA is left out and the CDR3 is given as listed by TCRdb. The chain carries TRBV12-5 and TRBJ1-1. The CDR3 spans 13 amino acids, including both terminal residues. Per germline, CDR1 LGHNT and CDR2 FRNRAP. The CDR3 reads CASGLERDTEAFF.

This clone is a singleton in its sample. CDR3 DNA sequence: TGTGCCAGCAGGAGCGGGGGTGGCGAAAAACTGTTTTTT. It is translated as CASRSGGGEKLFF. The chain uses TRBV6-6 and TRBJ1-4; TRBD1 is a possible D gene (5 bases). CDR3 length: 13 amino acids. Trimming removed 6 bases from V and 8 bases from J, with 13 bases in between. Germline CDR1 and CDR2: MNHNY and SVGAGI (reference sequence).

This sequence joins TRBV5-4 and TRBJ2-3; perhaps TRBD2 as D (5 bases). CDR1 and CDR2 (germline): SGHNT, YYREEE (reference sequence). The CDR3 is made up of 15 amino acids. The V and J ends lost 4 bases and 2 bases respectively, with 14 bases between them. In DNA, the CDR3 is TGTGCCAGCAGCGCCGGTCCGGGGTCCACAGATACGCAGTATTTT. Its translation is CASSAGPGSTDTQYF.

The table lists this clone with a count of one. The chain recombines TRBV11-3 with TRBJ1-1; the match to TRBD1 covers 7 bases. Germline CDR1 and CDR2: SGHNT and YENEEA. Losses at the gene ends were 2 bases for V and 7 bases for J; bases not matched to a gene: 10. CDR3 length: 15 residues. CDR3 residues: CASSLISPGDSEAFF. DNA for the CDR3: TGTGCCAGCAGCTTAATTTCTCCCGGGGACAGTGAAGCTTTCTTT.

The chain carries TRBV27 and TRBJ1-1; D uncertain. V lost 4 bases and J 5 bases, leaving 11 bases between the germline ends. Germline V gene lookup returns CDR1 MNHEY and CDR2 SMNVEV (reference sequence). The CDR3 length is 13 residues. The CDR3 coding sequence is TGTGCCAGCAGTTGGTCGTGGCGGACTGAAGCTTTCTTT. It codes for CASSWSWRTEAFF.

This chain uses TRBV27 with TRBJ2-2; the D gene is possibly TRBD2 (5 bases). CDR1 is MNHEY and CDR2 is SMNVEV in the germline V gene (reference sequence). Deletions cut 2 bases from V and 1 base from J, with 5 bases between. CDR3 length: 14 amino acids. The DNA for the CDR3 is TGTGCCAGCAGTTTAGGGAGGAACACCGGGGAGCTGTTTTTT. Its protein is CASSLGRNTGELFF.

The chain recombines TRBV5-1 with TRBJ1-2; tentative D call: TRBD1 (5 bases). The CDR3 contains 14 residues. Germline assignment: CDR1 SGHRS and CDR2 YFSETQ. Trimming stripped 0 bases from V and 8 bases from J, with 14 bases between. DNA of the CDR3: TGCGCCAGCAGCTTGGAAGGGGCCGGCGGCGGCTACACCTTC. Its translation is CASSLEGAGGGYTF.

J is TRBJ2-3 and V is TRBV20-1; TRBD2 is a possible D gene (5 bases). This CDR3 spans 11 amino acids. V was clipped by 6 bases and J by 4 bases, with 8 bases between them. Germline-derived CDR1 and CDR2 are DFQATT and SNEGSKA (reference sequence). CDR3 region: CSAQRADTQYF. CDR3 coding DNA: TGCAGTGCCCAGAGGGCAGATACGCAGTATTTT.

This clone was seen once. CDR3 in amino acids: CASSQLGLVVDEQYF. The CDR3 DNA reads TGCGCCAGCAGCCAATTGGGACTAGTCGTGGATGAGCAGTACTTC. The chain links TRBV4-1 to TRBJ2-7; TRBD2 agrees at 8 bases. V lost 2 bases, J lost 7 bases, and 10 bases stayed unmatched. The germline gives CDR1 MGHRA, CDR2 YSYEKL. The CDR3 runs to 15 residues.

The chain recombines TRBV15 with TRBJ1-3; TRBD1 matches 7 bases. Germline V gives CDR1 LNHNV, CDR2 YYDKDF (reference sequence). V lost 4 bases and J lost 0; bases outside the gene matches: 9. The CDR3 loop spans 17 amino acids. CDR3 DNA sequence: TGTGCCACCAGCACCTCGGACAGGTTCCTCTCTGGAAACACCATATATTTT. Protein product: CATSTSDRFLSGNTIYF.

This clone was observed a handful of times. The CDR3 DNA reads TGTGCCAGCAGTCCCCGACTAGCGGGGTCCTACGAGCAGTACTTC. Its translation: CASSPRLAGSYEQYF. This chain uses TRBV6-5 with TRBJ2-7; 11 nucleotides align to TRBD2. The CDR3 spans 15 residues. Germline V gene lookup returns CDR1 MNHEY and CDR2 SVGAGI. The V gene end was trimmed by 5 bases and the J gene end by 1 base; junction bases not matched to a gene: 4.

The chain carries TRBV3-1 (or the pseudogene TRBV3-2) and TRBJ2-1; a possible D gene is TRBD2 (6 bases). This CDR3 contains 13 residues. The V end was cut by 4 bases, the J end by 2 bases, with 6 bases between. Germline-derived CDR1 and CDR2 are LGHDT and YNNKEL (reference sequence). The CDR3 nucleotides are TGTGCCAGCAGCCCGGGGGCCTACAATGAGCAGTTCTTC. It codes for CASSPGAYNEQFF.

J is TRBJ2-7 and V is TRBV5-1, with TRBD1 matching over 7 bases. CDR1 SGHRS and CDR2 YFSETQ come from the germline V gene. Trimming removed 0 bases from V and 2 bases from J; junction bases left unmatched: 2. The CDR3 runs 14 residues. The DNA of the CDR3 is TGCGCCAGCAGCTTGGATGGGACAGCCTACGAGCAGTACTTC. Protein: CASSLDGTAYEQYF.